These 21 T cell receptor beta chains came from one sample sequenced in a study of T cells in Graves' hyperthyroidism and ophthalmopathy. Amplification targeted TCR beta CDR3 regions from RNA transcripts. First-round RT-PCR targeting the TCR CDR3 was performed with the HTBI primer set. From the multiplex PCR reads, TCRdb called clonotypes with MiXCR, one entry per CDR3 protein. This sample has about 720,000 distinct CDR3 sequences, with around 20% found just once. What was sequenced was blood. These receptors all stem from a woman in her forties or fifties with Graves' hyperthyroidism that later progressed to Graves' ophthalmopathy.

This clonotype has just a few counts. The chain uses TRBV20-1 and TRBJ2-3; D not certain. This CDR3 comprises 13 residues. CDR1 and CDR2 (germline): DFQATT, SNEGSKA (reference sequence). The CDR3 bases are TGCAGCCCCGGCACCCCCTGGGGAGATACGCAGTATTTT. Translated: CSPGTPWGDTQYF.

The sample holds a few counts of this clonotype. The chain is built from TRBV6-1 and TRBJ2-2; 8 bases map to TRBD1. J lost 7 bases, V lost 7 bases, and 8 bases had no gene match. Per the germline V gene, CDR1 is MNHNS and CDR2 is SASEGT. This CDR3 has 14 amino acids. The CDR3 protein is CASTDRAYDGELFF. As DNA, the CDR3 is TGTGCCAGCACGGACAGGGCGTATGACGGGGAGCTGTTTTTT.

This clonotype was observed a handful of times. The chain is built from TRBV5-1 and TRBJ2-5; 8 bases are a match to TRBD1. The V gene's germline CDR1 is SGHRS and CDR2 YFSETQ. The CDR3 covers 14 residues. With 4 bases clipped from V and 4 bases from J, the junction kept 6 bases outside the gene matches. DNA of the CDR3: TGCGCCAGCAGCGTGACAGGGGCGGCAGAGACCCAGTACTTC. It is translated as CASSVTGAAETQYF. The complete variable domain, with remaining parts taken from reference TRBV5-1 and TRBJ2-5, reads KAGVTQTPRYLIKTRGQQVTLSCSPISGHRSVSWYQQTPGQGLQFLFEYFSETQRNKGNFPGRFSGRQFSNSRSEMNVSTLELGDSALYLCASSVTGAAETQYFGPGTRLLVL.

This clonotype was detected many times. The CDR3, as DNA: TGTGCCAGCAGCCTGACGGGACTAGCCAAAAACATTCAGTACTTC. This sequence encodes CASSLTGLAKNIQYF. The rearrangement links TRBV7-9 to TRBJ2-4; maybe TRBD2 (6 bases). This CDR3 is 15 amino acids long. CDR1 is SEHNR and CDR2 is FQNEAQ in the germline V gene (reference sequence). Trimming left V 5 bases short and J 0 bases short, with 11 bases between.

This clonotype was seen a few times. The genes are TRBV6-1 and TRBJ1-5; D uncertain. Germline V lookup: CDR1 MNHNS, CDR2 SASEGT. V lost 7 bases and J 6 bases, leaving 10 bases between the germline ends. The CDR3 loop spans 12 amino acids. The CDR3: CASKEGSQPQHF. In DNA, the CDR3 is TGTGCCAGCAAGGAGGGAAGTCAGCCCCAGCATTTT.

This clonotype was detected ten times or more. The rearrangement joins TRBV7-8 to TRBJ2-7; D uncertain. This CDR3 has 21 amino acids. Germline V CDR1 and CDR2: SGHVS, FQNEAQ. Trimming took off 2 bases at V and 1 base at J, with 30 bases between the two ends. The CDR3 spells CASSLYLFETRWSGSSYEQYF. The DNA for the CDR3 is TGTGCCAGCAGCTTATACCTTTTCGAAACCAGGTGGTCGGGTAGTTCCTACGAGCAGTACTTC.

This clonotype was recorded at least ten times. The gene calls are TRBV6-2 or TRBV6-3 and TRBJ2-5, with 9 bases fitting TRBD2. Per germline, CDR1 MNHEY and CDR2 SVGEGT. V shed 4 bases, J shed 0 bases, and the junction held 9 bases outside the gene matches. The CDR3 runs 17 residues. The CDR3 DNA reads TGTGCCAGCAGTTCGGTCCGAGCGGGGGGTTACCAAGAGACCCAGTACTTC. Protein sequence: CASSSVRAGGYQETQYF.

Here the CDR3 reads CASSMRGRNTQYF. The CDR3 coding sequence is TGTGCCAGTAGTATGCGGGGGAGAAATACGCAGTATTTT. V gene TRBV19 combines with J gene TRBJ2-3; 7 nucleotides align to TRBD2. Germline trimming cut 3 bases from V and 7 bases from J; bases unmatched to any gene: 4. This CDR3 region has 13 residues. The germline V gene has CDR1 LNHDA and CDR2 SQIVND (reference sequence).

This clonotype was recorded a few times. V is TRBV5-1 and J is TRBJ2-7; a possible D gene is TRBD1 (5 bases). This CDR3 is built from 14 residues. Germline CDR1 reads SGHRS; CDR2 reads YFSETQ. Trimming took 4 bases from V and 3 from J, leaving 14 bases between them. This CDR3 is CASSIDDSIYEQYF. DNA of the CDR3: TGCGCCAGCAGCATAGACGACAGTATCTACGAGCAGTACTTC.

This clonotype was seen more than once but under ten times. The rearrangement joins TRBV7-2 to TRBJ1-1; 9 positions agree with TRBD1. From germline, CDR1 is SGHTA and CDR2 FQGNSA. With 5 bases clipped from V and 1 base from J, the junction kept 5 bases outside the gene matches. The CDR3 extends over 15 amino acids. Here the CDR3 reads CASSRGQGENTEAFF. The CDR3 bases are TGTGCCAGCAGCAGGGGACAGGGAGAGAACACTGAAGCTTTCTTT.

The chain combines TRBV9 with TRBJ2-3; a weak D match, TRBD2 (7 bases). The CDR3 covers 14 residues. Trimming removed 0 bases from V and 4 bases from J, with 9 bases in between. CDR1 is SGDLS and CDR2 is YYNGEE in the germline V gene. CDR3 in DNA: TGTGCCAGCAGCGTAGGGGGGGGCTCAGATACGCAGTATTTT. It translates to CASSVGGGSDTQYF. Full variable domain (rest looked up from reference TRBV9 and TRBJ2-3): DSGVTQTPKHLITATGQRVTLRCSPRSGDLSVYWYQQSLDQGLQFLIQYYNGEERAKGNILERFSAQQFPDLHSELNLSSLELGDSALYFCASSVGGGSDTQYFGPGTRLTVL.

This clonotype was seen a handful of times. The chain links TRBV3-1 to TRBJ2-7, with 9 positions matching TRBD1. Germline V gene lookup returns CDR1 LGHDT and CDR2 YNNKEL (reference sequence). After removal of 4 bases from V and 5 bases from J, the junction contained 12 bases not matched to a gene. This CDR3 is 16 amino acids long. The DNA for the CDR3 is TGTGCCAGCAGCCTCATAACAGGGACAGGGACGGACGAGCAGTACTTC. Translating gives CASSLITGTGTDEQYF.

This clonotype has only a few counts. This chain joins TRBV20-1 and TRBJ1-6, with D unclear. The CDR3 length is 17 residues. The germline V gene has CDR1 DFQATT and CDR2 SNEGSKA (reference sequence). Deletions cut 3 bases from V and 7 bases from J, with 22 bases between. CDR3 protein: CSASSPRTAGINSPLHF. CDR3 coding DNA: TGCAGTGCTAGTAGCCCTAGGACGGCGGGTATCAATTCACCCCTCCACTTT.

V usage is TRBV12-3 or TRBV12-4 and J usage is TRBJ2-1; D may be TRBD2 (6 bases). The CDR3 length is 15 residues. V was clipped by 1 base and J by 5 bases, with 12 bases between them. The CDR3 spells CASSLGTTDHNEQFF. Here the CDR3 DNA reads TGTGCCAGCAGTTTAGGGACTACCGACCACAATGAGCAGTTCTTC.

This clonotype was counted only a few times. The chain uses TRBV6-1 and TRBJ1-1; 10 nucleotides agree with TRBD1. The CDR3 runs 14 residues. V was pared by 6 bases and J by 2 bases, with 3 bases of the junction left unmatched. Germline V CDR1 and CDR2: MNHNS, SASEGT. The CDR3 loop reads CASRGQGQNTEAFF. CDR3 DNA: TGTGCCAGCAGGGGACAGGGGCAAAACACTGAAGCTTTCTTT.

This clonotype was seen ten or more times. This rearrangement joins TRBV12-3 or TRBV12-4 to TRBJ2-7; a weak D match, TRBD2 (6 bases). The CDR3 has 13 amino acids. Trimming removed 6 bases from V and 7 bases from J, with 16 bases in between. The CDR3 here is CASSTRRAGEQYF. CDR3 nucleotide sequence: TGTGCCAGCAGCACAAGGAGGGCCGGAGAGCAGTACTTC.

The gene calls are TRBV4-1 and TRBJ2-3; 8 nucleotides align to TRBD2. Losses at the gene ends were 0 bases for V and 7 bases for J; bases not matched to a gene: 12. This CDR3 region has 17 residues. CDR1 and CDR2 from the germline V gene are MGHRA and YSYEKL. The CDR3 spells CASSQDQTGGIAYTQYF. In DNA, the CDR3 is TGCGCCAGCAGCCAAGATCAGACGGGAGGGATAGCATATACGCAGTATTTT.

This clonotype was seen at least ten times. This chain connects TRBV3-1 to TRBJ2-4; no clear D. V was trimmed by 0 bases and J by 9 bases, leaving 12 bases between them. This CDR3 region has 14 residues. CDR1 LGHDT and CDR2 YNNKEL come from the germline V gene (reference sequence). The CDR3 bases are TGTGCCAGCAGCCAAGATGCGACCGCCGGCATTCAGTACTTC. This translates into CASSQDATAGIQYF.

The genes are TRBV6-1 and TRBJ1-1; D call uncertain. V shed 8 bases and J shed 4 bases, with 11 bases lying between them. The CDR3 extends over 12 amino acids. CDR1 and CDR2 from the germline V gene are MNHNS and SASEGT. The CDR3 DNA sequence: TGTGCCAGCGGCCCCCGCGGCACTGAAGCTTTCTTT. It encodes CASGPRGTEAFF.

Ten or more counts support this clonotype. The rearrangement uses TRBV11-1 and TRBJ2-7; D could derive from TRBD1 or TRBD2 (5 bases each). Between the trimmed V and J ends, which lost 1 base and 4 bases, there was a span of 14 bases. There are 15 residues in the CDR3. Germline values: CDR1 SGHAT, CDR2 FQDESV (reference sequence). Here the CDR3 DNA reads TGTGCCAGCAGCTTAGTCGGGGCTAGACGGTACGAGCAGTACTTC. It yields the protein CASSLVGARRYEQYF.

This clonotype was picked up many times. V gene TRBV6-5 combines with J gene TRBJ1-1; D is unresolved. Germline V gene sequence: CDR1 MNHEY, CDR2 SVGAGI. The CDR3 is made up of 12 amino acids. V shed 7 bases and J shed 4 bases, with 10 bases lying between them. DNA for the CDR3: TGTGCCAGCACCACCCAGAGCACTGAAGCTTTCTTT. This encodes CASTTQSTEAFF.